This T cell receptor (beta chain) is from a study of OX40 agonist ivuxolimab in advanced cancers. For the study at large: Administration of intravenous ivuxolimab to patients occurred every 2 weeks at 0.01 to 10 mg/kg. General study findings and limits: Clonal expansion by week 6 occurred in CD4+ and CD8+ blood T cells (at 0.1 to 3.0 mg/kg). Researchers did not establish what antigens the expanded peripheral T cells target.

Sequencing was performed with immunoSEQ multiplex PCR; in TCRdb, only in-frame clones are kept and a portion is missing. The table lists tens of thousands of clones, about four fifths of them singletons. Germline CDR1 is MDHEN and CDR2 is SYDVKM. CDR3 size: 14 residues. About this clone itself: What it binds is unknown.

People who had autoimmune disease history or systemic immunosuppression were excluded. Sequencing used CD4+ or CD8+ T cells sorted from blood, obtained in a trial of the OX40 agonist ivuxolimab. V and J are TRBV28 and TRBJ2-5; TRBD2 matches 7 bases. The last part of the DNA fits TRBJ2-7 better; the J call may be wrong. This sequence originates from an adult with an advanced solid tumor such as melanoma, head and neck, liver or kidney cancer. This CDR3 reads CASSTSGTSYEQYF. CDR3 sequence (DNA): TGTGCCAGCAGTACGAGCGGGACCTCCTACGAGCAGTACTTC.